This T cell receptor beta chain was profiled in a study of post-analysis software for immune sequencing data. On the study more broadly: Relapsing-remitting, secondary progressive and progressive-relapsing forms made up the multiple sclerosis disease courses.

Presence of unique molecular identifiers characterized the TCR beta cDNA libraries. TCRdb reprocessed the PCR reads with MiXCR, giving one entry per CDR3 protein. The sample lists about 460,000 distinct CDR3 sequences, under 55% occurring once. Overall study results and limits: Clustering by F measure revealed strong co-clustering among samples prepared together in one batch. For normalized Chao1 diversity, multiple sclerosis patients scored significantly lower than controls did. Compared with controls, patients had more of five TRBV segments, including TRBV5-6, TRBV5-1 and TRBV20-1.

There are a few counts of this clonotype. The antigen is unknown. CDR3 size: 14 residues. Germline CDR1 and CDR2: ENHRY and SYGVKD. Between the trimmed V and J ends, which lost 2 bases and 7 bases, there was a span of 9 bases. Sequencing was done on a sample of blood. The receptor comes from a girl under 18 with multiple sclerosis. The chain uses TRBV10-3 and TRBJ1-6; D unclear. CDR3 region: CAISEDSVNSPLHF. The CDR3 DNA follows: TGTGCCATCAGTGAGGACTCAGTCAATTCACCCCTCCACTTT.